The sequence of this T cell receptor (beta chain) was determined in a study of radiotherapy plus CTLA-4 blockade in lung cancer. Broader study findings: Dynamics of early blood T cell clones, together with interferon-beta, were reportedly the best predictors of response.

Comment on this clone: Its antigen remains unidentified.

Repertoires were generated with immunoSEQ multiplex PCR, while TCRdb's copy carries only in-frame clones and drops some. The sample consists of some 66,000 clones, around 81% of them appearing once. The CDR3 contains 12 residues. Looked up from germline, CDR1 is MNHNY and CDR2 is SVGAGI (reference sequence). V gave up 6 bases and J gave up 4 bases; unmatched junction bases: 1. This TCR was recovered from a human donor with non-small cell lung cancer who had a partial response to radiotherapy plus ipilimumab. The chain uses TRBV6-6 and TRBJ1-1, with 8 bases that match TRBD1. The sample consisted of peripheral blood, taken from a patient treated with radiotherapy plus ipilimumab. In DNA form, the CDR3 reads TGTGCCAGCAGGACAGGGGCCACTGAAGCTTTCTTT. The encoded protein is CASRTGATEAFF.